The entry below describes one T cell receptor beta chain. The antigen remains unidentified. This specimen comes from a study of post-analysis software for immune sequencing data. Overall study context: Relapsing-remitting, secondary progressive and progressive-relapsing multiple sclerosis courses were included. Study-level points and caveats: When patients were compared with controls, 5 or 6 TRBV segments were more frequent, TRBV5-6, TRBV5-1 and TRBV20-1 among them. A significant reduction in normalized Chao1 diversity was observed in multiple sclerosis patients versus controls. F measure clustering grouped samples strongly by preparation batch.

Researchers reported that TCR beta cDNA libraries carried unique molecular identifiers. It was from roughly 1 to 10 million T cells that 530,000 or so cDNA molecules came. TCRdb reprocessed the PCR reads with MiXCR, giving one entry per CDR3 protein. This sample has roughly 580,000 distinct CDR3 sequences; around 44% occur once, and the top ten carry about 1.8%. V lost 3 bases and J 4 bases, leaving 11 bases between the germline ends. Germline V gene sequence: CDR1 SGHTA, CDR2 FQGNSA. CDR3 length: 14 residues. This chain links TRBV7-2 with TRBJ2-3, with a tentative D call TRBD1 (6 bases). This clonotype was obtained from a girl aged 5-17 years with multiple sclerosis. Material for sequencing was blood. DNA of the CDR3: TGTGCCAGCAGCTTTACAGGGAGCCCAGATACGCAGTATTTT. It encodes CASSFTGSPDTQYF. The variable domain in full, completed from reference TRBV7-2 and TRBJ2-3, reads GAGVSQSPSNKVTEKGKDVELRCDPISGHTALYWYRQSLGQGLEFLIYFQGNSAPDKSGLPSDRFSAERTGGSVSTLTIQRTQQEDSAVYLCASSFTGSPDTQYFGPGTRLTVL.